The 27 T cell receptor beta chains below come from one sample, sequenced in a study of T cell changes during pregnancy in multiple sclerosis. The repertoire was sequenced with immunoSEQ multiplex PCR; TCRdb's copy has only in-frame clones and lacks some. The sample consists of over 70,000 clones, just under 95% of them appearing once. The starting material was peripheral blood, obtained in the first trimester of pregnancy. Receptors were obtained from a female donor with multiple sclerosis, enrolled in a pregnancy study.

The chain couples TRBV5-1 to TRBJ1-1, with TRBD1 as a possible D gene (5 bases). The CDR3 is made up of 13 amino acids. Germline lookup yields CDR1 SGHRS and CDR2 YFSETQ. V gave up 4 bases and J gave up 1 base, with 8 bases separating them. In DNA form, the CDR3 reads TGCGCCAGCAGCGCGACAGCGAACACTGAAGCTTTCTTT. This gives the protein CASSATANTEAFF.

The CDR3 region has the DNA TGTGCCAGCAGTGACAAGCATTCCAATCAGCCCCAGCATTTT. Its protein is CASSDKHSNQPQHF. The chain has TRBV6-4 and TRBJ1-5; D is ambiguous. This CDR3 region has 14 residues. Germline V lookup: CDR1 MRHNA, CDR2 SNTAGT. With 2 bases removed from V and 3 bases from J, the gap between germline ends came to 8 bases.

This clone was found once. The chain joins TRBV19 to TRBJ1-1; D unclear. The germline V gene has CDR1 LNHDA and CDR2 SQIVND (reference sequence). The CDR3 loop spans 13 amino acids. V was trimmed by 4 bases and J by 1 base, leaving 7 bases between them. The CDR3 is CASSTTTNTEAFF. CDR3 nucleotides: TGTGCCAGTAGTACTACTACGAACACTGAAGCTTTCTTT.

This clone has a single count. V usage is TRBV6-4 and J usage is TRBJ1-5; no firm D call. Trimming took 4 bases from V and 4 from J, leaving 8 bases between them. Germline values: CDR1 MRHNA, CDR2 SNTAGT. This CDR3 comprises 13 residues. This chain's CDR3 is CASSAGRNQPQHF. The CDR3 DNA sequence: TGTGCCAGCAGTGCAGGAAGAAATCAGCCCCAGCATTTT.

The J gene is TRBJ1-1, the V gene TRBV6-1; D is possibly TRBD1 (5 bases). The V end was cut by 0 bases, the J end by 11 bases, with 16 bases between. Germline CDR1 and CDR2: MNHNS and SASEGT. CDR3 size: 14 residues. The CDR3 DNA reads TGTGCCAGCAGTGAAGCAGGAGGGACGGATGAGGCTTTCTTT. Translation gives CASSEAGGTDEAFF.

The chain employs TRBV27 and TRBJ2-5; TRBD1 is a possible D gene (5 bases). The CDR3 has 16 amino acids. The germline V gene has CDR1 MNHEY and CDR2 SMNVEV (reference sequence). Trimming shortened V by 0 bases and J by 5 bases, and 16 bases separated the two germline ends. This CDR3 reads CASSLSKGFVLETQYF. In DNA, the CDR3 is TGTGCCAGCAGTTTATCTAAGGGGTTTGTACTGGAGACCCAGTACTTC.

The V and J genes are TRBV14 and TRBJ1-2; the D gene is possibly TRBD1 (6 bases). Germline V gene data show CDR1 as SGHDN and CDR2 as FVKESK. The CDR3 totals 14 residues. Trimming took off 4 bases at V and 4 bases at J, with 13 bases between the two ends. The chain's CDR3 is CASSPSVGGYGYTF. CDR3 nucleotide sequence: TGTGCCAGCAGCCCCTCAGTAGGGGGCTATGGCTACACCTTC.

The gene calls are TRBV7-6 and TRBJ1-5, with D perhaps matching TRBD1 (5 bases). The V gene lost 5 bases and the J gene lost 0 bases, with 8 bases spanning the gap. Germline CDR1 and CDR2: SGHVS and FNYEAQ. This CDR3 comprises 14 residues. CDR3 residues: CASSPGDSNQPQHF. In DNA, the CDR3 is TGTGCCAGCAGCCCGGGGGATAGCAATCAGCCCCAGCATTTT.

This rearrangement joins TRBV28 to TRBJ2-1, with unresolved D. The CDR3 totals 13 residues. CDR1 and CDR2 (germline): MDHEN, SYDVKM. Trimming stripped 2 bases from V and 13 bases from J, with 15 bases between. The CDR3 sequence is CASSLTSGPRQFF. The DNA of the CDR3 is TGTGCCAGCAGTTTAACATCTGGCCCCCGTCAGTTCTTC.

This chain uses TRBV11-2 with TRBJ2-3; 8 nucleotides line up with TRBD2. The junction had 15 bases not matched to a gene; V was cut back by 7 bases and J by 0 bases. The CDR3 loop spans 18 amino acids. The germline V gene encodes CDR1 SGHAT and CDR2 FQNNGV. The CDR3 region has the DNA TGTGCCAGCATACCTAGGGCGGGGGGCCCCCTAAGCACAGATACGCAGTATTTT. This codes for CASIPRAGGPLSTDTQYF.

J is TRBJ1-2 and V is TRBV30; D is perhaps TRBD1 (6 bases). The CDR3 runs to 12 residues. The germline V gene has CDR1 GTSNPN and CDR2 SVGIG (reference sequence). Between the trimmed V and J ends, which lost 2 bases and 5 bases, there was a span of 9 bases. CDR3 in DNA: TGTGCCTGGAGTATCGGACAGTATGGCTACACCTTC. Translated: CAWSIGQYGYTF.

This CDR3 is CASSQDETALFF. CDR3 nucleotide sequence: TGCGCCAGCAGCCAAGACGAAACAGCCCTGTTTTTT. This rearrangement joins TRBV4-1 to TRBJ1-4; D not resolved. Germline V gene data show CDR1 as MGHRA and CDR2 as YSYEKL. V lost 0 bases to trimming and J lost 14 bases, with 10 bases between them. The CDR3 loop spans 12 amino acids.

The chain links TRBV15 to TRBJ1-5; perhaps TRBD1 as D (5 bases). The V and J ends lost 0 bases and 6 bases respectively, with 12 bases between them. Germline assignment: CDR1 LNHNV and CDR2 YYDKDF (reference sequence). This CDR3 spans 15 amino acids. DNA for the CDR3: TGTGCCACCAGCAGAGATCGGGGGGTGGGTCAGCCCCAGCATTTT. As protein: CATSRDRGVGQPQHF.

The V and J genes are TRBV7-9 and TRBJ1-1, with 11 bases that match TRBD1. This CDR3 has 15 amino acids. Per the germline V gene, CDR1 is SEHNR and CDR2 is FQNEAQ (reference sequence). Unmatched junction bases numbered 1, after V lost 0 bases and J lost 4 bases. CDR3 sequence reads: CASSLAGTGGTEAFF. CDR3 coding DNA: TGTGCCAGCAGCTTAGCCGGGACAGGGGGCACTGAAGCTTTCTTT.

The J gene is TRBJ2-1, the V gene TRBV5-1; TRBD1 matches at 7 bases. The CDR3 covers 14 residues. J was trimmed by 5 bases and V by 0 bases; bases with no gene match: 2. Germline V lookup: CDR1 SGHRS, CDR2 YFSETQ. CDR3 in amino acids: CASSLVTGDNEQFF. The CDR3 DNA reads as TGCGCCAGCAGCTTGGTAACAGGGGACAATGAGCAGTTCTTC. Full variable domain (missing parts from reference TRBV5-1 and TRBJ2-1): KAGVTQTPRYLIKTRGQQVTLSCSPISGHRSVSWYQQTPGQGLQFLFEYFSETQRNKGNFPGRFSGRQFSNSRSEMNVSTLELGDSALYLCASSLVTGDNEQFFGPGTRLTVL.

V gene TRBV6-5 combines with J gene TRBJ2-5, with D hard to call. The ends were cut back, 5 bases at V and 2 bases at J, with 6 bases in the middle. This CDR3 is 12 amino acids long. From germline, CDR1 is MNHEY and CDR2 SVGAGI. CDR3 bases: TGTGCCAGCAGTCACCTACAAGAGACCCAGTACTTC. Protein sequence: CASSHLQETQYF.

This chain links TRBV6-6 with TRBJ1-3; D is undetermined. The germline V gene encodes CDR1 MNHNY and CDR2 SVGAGI (reference sequence). This CDR3 region has 16 residues. V shed 0 bases and J shed 1 base, with 10 bases lying between them. The chain's CDR3 is CASSYSIGDSGNTIYF. CDR3 DNA: TGTGCCAGCAGTTACTCGATAGGAGATTCTGGAAACACCATATATTTT.

This chain connects TRBV7-9 to TRBJ1-6; perhaps TRBD1 as D (5 bases). The ends were cut back, 7 bases at V and 8 bases at J, with 21 bases in the middle. Per germline, CDR1 SEHNR and CDR2 FQNEAQ (reference sequence). The length of the CDR3 is 16 residues. The CDR3, as DNA: TGTGCCAGCACCAGTCCCCCAAAGGGGATCGATTCACCCCTCCACTTT. Translated, it gives CASTSPPKGIDSPLHF.

V usage is TRBV10-3 and J usage is TRBJ2-1, with D tentatively TRBD1 (5 bases). Germline assignment: CDR1 ENHRY and CDR2 SYGVKD. The germline V and J ends were trimmed by 10 bases and 8 bases, with 12 bases remaining between them. CDR3 length equals 11 residues. The CDR3: CATQGSHEQFF. CDR3 nucleotide sequence: TGTGCCACCCAGGGTTCCCATGAGCAGTTCTTC.

The chain links TRBV11-2 to TRBJ2-7, with D tentatively TRBD1 (7 bases). The V end was cut by 1 base, the J end by 10 bases, with 23 bases between. The germline V gene has CDR1 SGHAT and CDR2 FQNNGV. This CDR3 is 16 amino acids long. The CDR3 loop reads CASSLAGQTGRLVQYF. The CDR3, as DNA: TGTGCCAGCAGCTTAGCCGGTCAGACAGGGAGGCTGGTACAGTACTTC. The whole variable domain, filled in from reference TRBV11-2 and TRBJ2-7, reads EAGVAQSPRYKIIEKRQSVAFWCNPISGHATLYWYQQILGQGPKLLIQFQNNGVVDDSQLPKDRFSAERLKGVDSTLKIQPAKLEDSAVYLCASSLAGQTGRLVQYFGPGTRLTVT.

V and J are TRBV2 and TRBJ2-1, with D possibly TRBD1 on 5 matching bases. Germline assignment: CDR1 SNHLY and CDR2 FYNNEI. Deletions cut 5 bases from V and 2 bases from J, with 10 bases between. This CDR3 is 14 amino acids long. CDR3 amino acids: CASSQGIAYNEQFF. DNA of the CDR3: TGTGCCAGCAGTCAGGGCATTGCCTACAATGAGCAGTTCTTC.

This chain joins TRBV9 and TRBJ2-1; TRBD2 agrees at 11 bases. This CDR3 comprises 15 residues. CDR1 is SGDLS and CDR2 is YYNGEE in the germline V gene. Trimming removed 4 bases from V and 7 bases from J; junction bases left unmatched: 7. Written as DNA, the CDR3 is TGTGCCAGCAGCTATAGCGGGGGGGCGGTAAATGAGCAGTTCTTC. Encoded protein: CASSYSGGAVNEQFF.

The V gene is TRBV15, the J gene TRBJ1-1, with D possibly matching TRBD1 (6 bases). Trimming left V 3 bases short and J 5 bases short, with 16 bases between. The germline gives CDR1 LNHNV, CDR2 YYDKDF (reference sequence). The CDR3 loop spans 15 amino acids. The CDR3 bases are TGTGCCACCAGCAGGAATACAGGGTTAAGGACTGAAGCTTTCTTT. The encoded protein is CATSRNTGLRTEAFF.

This clone was detected once. The chain uses TRBV14 and TRBJ2-2; D may be TRBD1 (6 bases). Trimming took 5 bases from V and 4 from J, leaving 17 bases between them. The germline CDR1 and CDR2 sequences are SGHDN and FVKESK. The CDR3 is 16 residues long. The CDR3 nucleotides read TGTGCCAGCAGCGCCCAGGGGAATTGGGTCACCGGGGAGCTGTTTTTT. As protein: CASSAQGNWVTGELFF.

The rearrangement uses TRBV6-5 and TRBJ2-7; D not resolved. V was cut by 0 bases and J by 2 bases, with 14 bases left in between. The CDR3 length is 16 residues. The germline V gene encodes CDR1 MNHEY and CDR2 SVGAGI. In DNA form, the CDR3 reads TGTGCCAGCAGTTACTCGATTCCAGTCTCGCCCTACGAGCAGTACTTC. It codes for CASSYSIPVSPYEQYF.

The J gene is TRBJ2-1, the V gene TRBV9, with 11 nucleotides matching TRBD2. Trimming took 5 bases from V and 1 from J; bases not matched to a gene: 14. The CDR3 contains 19 residues. Germline CDR1 SGDLS, CDR2 YYNGEE. CDR3 amino acids: CASSGSSSGGFSSYNEQFF. CDR3 nucleotide sequence: TGTGCCAGCAGTGGCTCCTCTAGCGGGGGGTTTTCTTCCTACAATGAGCAGTTCTTC.

CDR3: CASSPRDRRRETQYF. CDR3 in DNA: TGTGCCAGCAGCCCAAGGGACAGACGACGGGAGACCCAGTACTTC. This rearrangement joins TRBV7-9 to TRBJ2-5; 7 bases are a match to TRBD1. There are 15 residues in the CDR3. V lost 5 bases and J lost 5; bases outside the gene matches: 11. CDR1 is SEHNR and CDR2 is FQNEAQ in the germline V gene (reference sequence).